The clone carrying this TCR beta chain was counted at least ten times. Its antigen is unidentified. This entry belongs to a study of CD8 T cells in ankylosing spondylitis. Findings and limits, study-wide: Ankylosing spondylitis blood appeared to be characterized by a TCR beta motif of under ten highly homologous variants.

The CDR3 covers 17 residues. V lost 1 base, J lost 5 bases, and 5 bases stayed unmatched. Germline lookup yields CDR1 SGDLS and CDR2 YYNGEE. 5'-RACE, quantitative and with molecular barcodes, yielded the TCR beta libraries. TCRdb re-called the 5' RACE reads with MiXCR, one entry per CDR3 protein. The profile covers tens of thousands of distinct CDR3 sequences, with roughly 3.1% appearing a single time and 2.5% to 3% taken by the ten largest. This receptor was taken from a male donor with ankylosing spondylitis or in good health (not recorded which). The sample comprised blood, either unsorted or a sorted T cell fraction (not recorded which). The chain carries TRBV9 and TRBJ2-2; 13 nucleotides match TRBD2. CDR3 region: CASSVPGTSGATGELFF. The CDR3 coding sequence is TGTGCCAGCAGCGTACCCGGGACTAGCGGGGCAACCGGGGAGCTGTTTTTT.